This passage covers 15 T cell receptor beta chains from one sample sequenced in a study of cytomegalovirus exposure and HLA in healthy donors (dated by TCRdb to about 2017). Libraries were built with the immunoSEQ multiplex PCR assay. A mixture of 60 forward primers for TCR Vbeta segments and 13 reverse primers for TCR Jbeta segments was used in the multiplex PCR. The source is immuneACCESS, and TCRdb retained only in-frame sequences with V and J called. Part of the clones is not carried over; for the studies checked, unresolved V genes explain less than half of this, and the remainder is unexplained. This sample gives about 210,000 clones in total; around 83% of them show up just once. Together, the top ten hold about 10% of the sample. Sequenced material: PBMCs. All receptors derive from a woman aged 45-59 years in good health and CMV-seropositive.

The CDR3 DNA reads as TGTGCCAGCAGCCAAGCGGCAGGGGAAAACTATGGCTACACCTTC. Encoded protein: CASSQAAGENYGYTF. The genes are TRBV4-2 and TRBJ1-2; possibly TRBD1 for D (6 bases). The CDR3 is made up of 15 amino acids. The V gene's germline CDR1 is LGHNA and CDR2 YNFKEQ. V was pared by 1 base and J by 2 bases, with 11 bases between.

The V gene is TRBV19, the J gene TRBJ2-7; TRBD1 matches at 8 bases. The germline CDR1 and CDR2 sequences are LNHDA and SQIVND (reference sequence). The CDR3 runs to 15 residues. Losses at the gene ends were 3 bases for V and 5 bases for J; bases not matched to a gene: 9. CDR3 DNA: TGTGCCAGTAGTATGGCCTGGACAGGGCAGGACGAGCAGTACTTC. Protein: CASSMAWTGQDEQYF.

The V and J genes are TRBV6-5 and TRBJ2-7; TRBD1 matches 10 bases. The V gene end was trimmed by 6 bases and the J gene end by 3 bases; junction bases not matched to a gene: 8. This CDR3 spans 15 amino acids. The V gene's germline CDR1 is MNHEY and CDR2 SVGAGI. The CDR3: CASRKTRDRGYEQYF. The CDR3 DNA reads as TGTGCCAGCAGGAAAACCCGGGACAGGGGCTACGAGCAGTACTTC.

The CDR3 bases are TGCGCCAGCAGCTCCTCGACAGCCAACTCCTACGAGCAGTACTTC. Protein sequence: CASSSSTANSYEQYF. The V gene is TRBV5-1, the J gene TRBJ2-7; possibly TRBD1 for D (5 bases). V dropped 3 bases and J dropped 0 bases, with 13 bases sitting between them. Germline CDR1 SGHRS, CDR2 YFSETQ. CDR3 length: 15 residues.

This rearrangement joins TRBV18 to TRBJ2-7, with D perhaps matching TRBD1 (6 bases). This CDR3 region has 15 residues. Germline CDR1 and CDR2: KGHSH and LQKENI. V shed 6 bases and J shed 3 bases, with 18 bases lying between them. The CDR3 here is CASSPLVGASYEQYF. In DNA form, the CDR3 reads TGTGCCAGCTCGCCTCTGGTGGGGGCGAGCTACGAGCAGTACTTC.

The J gene is TRBJ1-2, the V gene TRBV6-5; D is unresolved. The V end lost 2 bases, the J end lost 2 bases, and 9 bases lay between the germline ends. The CDR3 extends over 14 amino acids. Per the germline V gene, CDR1 is MNHEY and CDR2 is SVGAGI. CDR3 residues: CASSYGRVNYGYTF. CDR3 in DNA: TGTGCCAGCAGTTACGGGAGAGTCAACTATGGCTACACCTTC.

This clone was seen more than once but under ten times. The CDR3 reads CASSAGLNQPQHF. The CDR3, as DNA: TGTGCCAGCAGTGCTGGGCTCAATCAGCCCCAGCATTTT. This sequence joins TRBV6-1 and TRBJ1-5; D unresolved. The CDR3 sequence is 13 residues long. Germline CDR1 MNHNS, CDR2 SASEGT. Trimming removed 4 bases from V and 3 bases from J, with 7 bases in between.

The sample holds a few counts of this clone. V and J are TRBV6-1 and TRBJ1-3, with 7 bases identical to TRBD1. This CDR3 spans 14 amino acids. Germline V gene data show CDR1 as MNHNS and CDR2 as SASEGT. The trim removed 3 bases at V and 1 base at J, leaving 0 bases unmatched. The CDR3 DNA sequence: TGTGCCAGCAGTGAGGGACAGTCTGGAAACACCATATATTTT. Its translation: CASSEGQSGNTIYF.

The chain combines TRBV5-1 with TRBJ2-2; 9 bases fit TRBD2. Losses at the gene ends were 0 bases for V and 3 bases for J; bases not matched to a gene: 15. This CDR3 is 20 amino acids long. The V gene's germline CDR1 is SGHRS and CDR2 YFSETQ. CDR3 DNA: TGCGCCAGCAGCTTGGCGGGGCTAGCGGGGCTCACTCGGGACACCGGGGAGCTGTTTTTT. This sequence encodes CASSLAGLAGLTRDTGELFF.

This clone was detected once. The chain combines TRBV5-1 with TRBJ2-2, with 10 bases aligning to TRBD1. The length of the CDR3 is 15 residues. V shed 4 bases, J shed 4 bases, and the junction held 4 bases outside the gene matches. Germline CDR1 SGHRS, CDR2 YFSETQ. CDR3 coding DNA: TGCGCCAGCAGCATGGACAGGGGGAGCACCGGGGAGCTGTTTTTT. Amino acid sequence: CASSMDRGSTGELFF.

This rearrangement joins TRBV27 to TRBJ2-4; perhaps TRBD2 as D (6 bases). From germline, CDR1 is MNHEY and CDR2 SMNVEV (reference sequence). Between the trimmed V and J ends, which lost 6 bases and 4 bases, there was a span of 16 bases. The CDR3 has 15 residues. The CDR3 DNA follows: TGTGCCAGCAGCACTAGCCGGGACGTAAAAAACATTCAGTACTTC. Translated, it gives CASSTSRDVKNIQYF.

A note on this clone: Distinct nucleotide sequences in the sample also encode this CDR3. The chain has TRBV6-5 and TRBJ1-1, with D tentatively TRBD1 (6 bases). CDR3 length: 14 amino acids. Germline-derived CDR1 and CDR2 are MNHEY and SVGAGI. Deletions cut 2 bases from V and 3 bases from J, with 10 bases between. DNA for the CDR3: TGTGCCAGCAGTTACGCAACAGGGTACACTGAAGCTTTCTTT. Protein: CASSYATGYTEAFF.

The rearrangement uses TRBV29-1 and TRBJ2-5; 7 bases are a match to TRBD2. Germline values: CDR1 SQVTM, CDR2 ANQGSEA. CDR3 length: 12 residues. Germline trimming cut 7 bases from V and 4 bases from J; bases unmatched to any gene: 6. CDR3 region: CSASRGSETQYF. DNA for the CDR3: TGCAGCGCCTCGCGGGGGTCAGAGACCCAGTACTTC.

This clone was observed once. A junction boundary mismatches the germline segment, possibly from a read error. Here the CDR3 reads CASGFQGIVGNTIYF. The CDR3 coding sequence is TGTGCCAGCGGCTTCCAGGGGATCGTTGGAAACACCATATATTTT. The rearrangement joins TRBV11-2 to TRBJ1-3; tentative D call: TRBD1 (6 bases). This CDR3 contains 15 residues. The germline CDR1 and CDR2 sequences are SGHAT and FQNNGV.

The rearrangement joins TRBV19 to TRBJ2-7, with 7 nucleotides matching TRBD1. Germline loops: CDR1 LNHDA, CDR2 SQIVND (reference sequence). The CDR3 loop spans 14 amino acids. Trimming cost V 4 bases and J 2 bases; bases outside gene matches: 5. This chain's CDR3 is CASSTHRGPYEQYF. The CDR3 DNA follows: TGTGCCAGTAGTACTCACAGGGGCCCCTACGAGCAGTACTTC.